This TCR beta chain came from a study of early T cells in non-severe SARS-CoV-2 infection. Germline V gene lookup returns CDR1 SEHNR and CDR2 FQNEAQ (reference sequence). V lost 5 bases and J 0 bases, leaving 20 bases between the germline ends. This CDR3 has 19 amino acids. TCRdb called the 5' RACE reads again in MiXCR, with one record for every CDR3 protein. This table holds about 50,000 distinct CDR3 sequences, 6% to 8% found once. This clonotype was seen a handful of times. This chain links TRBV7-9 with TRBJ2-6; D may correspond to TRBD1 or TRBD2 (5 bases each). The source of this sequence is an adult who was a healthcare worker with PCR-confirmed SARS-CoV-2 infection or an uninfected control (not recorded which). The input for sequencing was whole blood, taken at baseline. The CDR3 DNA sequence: TGTGCCAGCAGCCCCCGGGGTGGACAATCGATCTCTGGGGCCAACGTCCTGACTTTC. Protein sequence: CASSPRGGQSISGANVLTF.